The next 26 T cell receptor beta chains were all read from a single sample in a study of blood T cells in healthy people across ages. Primed by a sample-barcoded 5' primer and a J-beta primer mix, a second PCR proceeded for about 6 to 12 cycles. Using its own MiXCR run on the 5' RACE reads, TCRdb lists one record per CDR3 protein. Of about 900,000 distinct CDR3 sequences listed, approximately 67% were seen once; the top ten hold about 27%. The sequencing input was blood. These TCRs come from a man aged 30 to 39 in good health.

The chain combines TRBV12-3 or TRBV12-4 with TRBJ1-2, with TRBD1 identical over 12 bases. This CDR3 is built from 15 residues. With 6 bases clipped from V and 8 bases from J, the junction kept 10 bases outside the gene matches. CDR3 nucleotides: TGTGCCAGCAGGGCCTCCGGGACAGGGGGCAAAGGCTACACCTTC. Translating it yields CASRASGTGGKGYTF.

J is TRBJ2-1 and V is TRBV5-1; 9 nucleotides match TRBD2. The J segment lost 6 bases and the V segment lost 2 bases, leaving 9 bases of the junction unmatched. Germline loops: CDR1 SGHRS, CDR2 YFSETQ. The CDR3 is 16 amino acids. The CDR3 loop is CASSLRPGGGANEQFF. CDR3 nucleotide sequence: TGCGCCAGCAGCTTACGGCCTGGCGGGGGGGCCAATGAGCAGTTCTTC.

The chain employs TRBV11-2 and TRBJ2-3; no clear D. The germline V and J ends were trimmed by 3 bases and 1 base, with 8 bases remaining between them. CDR3 length: 14 residues. In germline, CDR1 is SGHAT, CDR2 FQNNGV. The CDR3 DNA sequence: TGTGCCAGCAGCTTCGGGTACGGCACAGATACGCAGTATTTT. Encoded protein: CASSFGYGTDTQYF.

The rearrangement joins TRBV27 to TRBJ2-1; 8 positions agree with TRBD2. The CDR3 sequence is 15 residues long. Germline V gene data show CDR1 as MNHEY and CDR2 as SMNVEV (reference sequence). With V trimmed by 2 bases and J by 7 bases, 7 bases remained unmatched. CDR3 loop: CASSLVGTRANEQFF. As DNA, the CDR3 is TGTGCCAGCAGTTTAGTAGGGACTAGAGCTAATGAGCAGTTCTTC.

The chain is built from TRBV6-2 or TRBV6-3 and TRBJ2-1, with D possibly TRBD2 on 5 matching bases. The V and J ends lost 2 bases and 5 bases respectively, with 13 bases between them. Germline V lookup: CDR1 MNHEY, CDR2 SVGEGT. The CDR3 contains 15 residues. The CDR3 DNA is TGTGCCAGCAGTTACCGGGATGCAGGCCACAATGAGCAGTTCTTC. Translation: CASSYRDAGHNEQFF.

The chain has TRBV4-2 and TRBJ2-5, with 13 bases matching TRBD2. In germline, CDR1 is LGHNA, CDR2 YNFKEQ. This CDR3 has 17 residues. The V and J ends lost 4 bases and 0 bases, in that order; junction bases with no gene match: 5. CDR3 region: CASSPTTSGGHQETQYF. CDR3 coding DNA: TGTGCCAGCAGCCCCACGACTAGCGGGGGGCACCAAGAGACCCAGTACTTC.

The V gene is TRBV11-2, the J gene TRBJ2-7; D remains ambiguous. Looked up from germline, CDR1 is SGHAT and CDR2 is FQNNGV. CDR3 length: 12 residues. The germline V and J ends were trimmed by 5 bases and 6 bases, with 11 bases remaining between them. The CDR3 is CASSLMSTEQYF. CDR3 nucleotide sequence: TGTGCCAGCAGCCTCATGAGCACCGAGCAGTACTTC.

CDR3 residues: CASSGSGDGRYEQYF. DNA for the CDR3: TGTGCCAGCTCTGGTTCCGGAGACGGTCGCTACGAGCAGTACTTC. The chain recombines TRBV4-2 with TRBJ2-7; D ambiguous. V lost 8 bases, J lost 3 bases, and 20 bases lay in between. The germline V gene encodes CDR1 LGHNA and CDR2 YNFKEQ. The CDR3 runs 15 residues.

With respect to this clonotype: One end of the junction fails to match germline, which may point to a read error. The genes are TRBV5-1 and TRBJ2-1; 8 bases align to TRBD2. This CDR3 comprises 15 residues. In germline, CDR1 is SGHRS, CDR2 YFSETQ. CDR3 loop: CASSLAGGGYNERFF. Here the CDR3 DNA reads TGCGCCAGCAGCTTGGCCGGGGGGGGCTACAATGAGCGGTTCTTC. The full variable domain, in which reference TRBV5-1 and TRBJ2-1 provide the parts outside the CDR3, is KAGVTQTPRYLIKTRGQQVTLSCSPISGHRSVSWYQQTPGQGLQFLFEYFSETQRNKGNFPGRFSGRQFSNSRSEMNVSTLELGDSALYLCASSLAGGGYNERFFGPGTRLTVL.

The rearrangement uses TRBV24-1 and TRBJ2-1; TRBD2 agrees at 7 bases. The tail of the sequence fits TRBJ2-7 better, so the J call may be wrong. This CDR3 region has 16 residues. CDR1 is KGHDR and CDR2 is SFDVKD in the germline V gene. The CDR3 DNA sequence: TGTGCCACCAGTGAGACCGGGACTAATACCTACAATGAGCAGTACTTC. Translated, it gives CATSETGTNTYNEQYF.

V usage is TRBV13 and J usage is TRBJ2-6, with D hard to call. Per germline, CDR1 PRHDT and CDR2 FYEKMQ (reference sequence). CDR3 length: 16 residues. V dropped 0 bases and J dropped 0 bases, with 6 bases sitting between them. The CDR3 DNA follows: TGTGCCAGCAGCTTAGGACAGAACTCTGGGGCCAACGTCCTGACTTTC. Amino acids: CASSLGQNSGANVLTF.

The rearrangement uses TRBV6-2 or TRBV6-3 and TRBJ2-7; 8 bases are a match to TRBD1. The CDR3 is 12 amino acids. Germline CDR1 MNHEY, CDR2 SVGEGT. The CDR3 protein is CVTGQDYNEQYF. CDR3 sequence (DNA): TGTGTCACGGGACAGGACTACAATGAGCAGTACTTC.

V is TRBV7-8 and J is TRBJ2-1; 9 positions match TRBD1. The J segment lost 3 bases and the V segment lost 5 bases, leaving 5 bases of the junction unmatched. Germline CDR1 SGHVS, CDR2 FQNEAQ. The CDR3 has 15 residues. The CDR3 bases are TGTGCCAGCAGCAAACCGGGACAGGGCTACAATGAGCAGTTCTTC. Its translation: CASSKPGQGYNEQFF.

This clonotype was counted only a few times. The J gene is TRBJ2-5, the V gene TRBV5-1, with D perhaps matching TRBD2 (5 bases). The V end was cut by 0 bases, the J end by 4 bases, with 13 bases between. CDR1 is SGHRS, CDR2 YFSETQ, per germline. This CDR3 has 15 amino acids. The CDR3, as DNA: TGCGCCAGCAGCTTGGCTGGCATTCGGGGAGAGACCCAGTACTTC. Translating gives CASSLAGIRGETQYF.

This clonotype was seen once. The chain combines TRBV25-1 with TRBJ2-4; 9 bases line up with TRBD1. The better agreement between TRBJ2-7 and the DNA end casts doubt on the J call. From germline, CDR1 is MGHDK and CDR2 SYGVNS. The CDR3 runs to 16 residues. CDR3 sequence reads: CASSEGGQGGRYEQYF. CDR3 nucleotides: TGTGCCAGCAGTGAGGGGGGACAGGGAGGTCGCTACGAGCAGTACTTC.

This chain joins TRBV7-2 and TRBJ2-7; 9 bases match TRBD2. Germline V gene data show CDR1 as SGHTA and CDR2 as FQGNSA. V was pared by 6 bases and J by 3 bases, with 9 bases of the junction left unmatched. The CDR3 is 15 residues long. In nucleotides, the CDR3 is TGTGCCAGCAGAAATATAGCGGGGGCCTACTACGAGCAGTACTTC. Translating it yields CASRNIAGAYYEQYF.

This clonotype came up a few times. Compared with germline, one end of the junction differs, possibly owing to a read error. The chain recombines TRBV20-1 with TRBJ2-1, with 9 positions matching TRBD1. The CDR3 is 14 amino acids. Germline values: CDR1 DFQATT, CDR2 SNEGSKA (reference sequence). CDR3 nucleotides: TGCAGTGCTAGAGGTACAGGGGGCTACGATGAGCAGTTCTTC. It translates to CSARGTGGYDEQFF.

This clonotype was picked up a small number of times. The gene calls are TRBV3-1 and TRBJ1-2; unclear D gene. The germline V gene encodes CDR1 LGHDT and CDR2 YNNKEL (reference sequence). The germline V and J ends were trimmed by 1 base and 4 bases, with 13 bases remaining between them. There are 15 residues in the CDR3. Here the CDR3 reads CASSQGTRRSYGYTF. In DNA, the CDR3 is TGTGCCAGCAGCCAAGGGACGCGCCGGAGCTATGGCTACACCTTC.

V and J are TRBV3-1 and TRBJ2-1; D could derive from TRBD1 or TRBD2 (5 bases each). V dropped 3 bases and J dropped 0 bases, with 15 bases sitting between them. Germline V CDR1 and CDR2: LGHDT, YNNKEL (reference sequence). This CDR3 is built from 17 residues. CDR3 DNA: TGTGCCAGCAGCCAGGGGGTAGCTGACGGCTCCTACAATGAGCAGTTCTTC. Protein: CASSQGVADGSYNEQFF.

The rearrangement joins TRBV14 to TRBJ1-6, with D unclear. The V end was cut by 1 base, the J end by 7 bases, with 14 bases between. The CDR3 totals 16 residues. From germline, CDR1 is SGHDN and CDR2 FVKESK. This CDR3 is CASSQGGPHRNSPLHF. As DNA, the CDR3 is TGTGCCAGCAGCCAAGGAGGCCCCCATCGGAATTCACCCCTCCACTTT.

V is TRBV29-1 and J is TRBJ1-1; unclear D gene. CDR3 length: 13 residues. V gave up 3 bases and J gave up 1 base, with 9 bases separating them. Germline V CDR1 and CDR2: SQVTM, ANQGSEA. The CDR3 DNA sequence: TGCAGCGTTGAGCTAGCAGGGAACACTGAAGCTTTCTTT. Its translation: CSVELAGNTEAFF.

This chain uses TRBV14 with TRBJ2-6; TRBD1 matches at 8 bases. V was pared by 1 base and J by 0 bases, with 11 bases of the junction left unmatched. CDR1 is SGHDN, CDR2 FVKESK, per germline. The CDR3 has 20 residues. The CDR3, as DNA: TGTGCCAGCAGCCAAGTAACAGGGGGAGGCGGCCACTCTGGGGCCAACGTCCTGACTTTC. Its protein product is CASSQVTGGGGHSGANVLTF.

The chain uses TRBV29-1 and TRBJ2-4; 9 bases line up with TRBD1. The DNA end lines up better with TRBJ2-7; the J call may be wrong. Germline CDR1 SQVTM, CDR2 ANQGSEA. This CDR3 is built from 13 residues. CDR3 in amino acids: CSVEGQGGYEQYF. CDR3 DNA sequence: TGCAGCGTTGAAGGACAGGGGGGCTACGAGCAGTACTTC.

The chain joins TRBV4-3 to TRBJ2-3; possible D gene TRBD2, 6 bases. CDR1 is LGHNA and CDR2 is YSLEER in the germline V gene. There are 15 residues in the CDR3. With 0 bases removed from V and 6 bases from J, the gap between germline ends came to 13 bases. The CDR3 sequence is CASSQDGGLGDTQYF. In DNA, the CDR3 is TGCGCCAGCAGCCAAGACGGGGGTTTGGGGGATACGCAGTATTTT.

This chain connects TRBV11-2 to TRBJ2-5; weak D call: TRBD2 (7 bases). The CDR3 contains 16 residues. V was clipped by 3 bases and J by 5 bases, with 19 bases between them. CDR1 is SGHAT, CDR2 FQNNGV, per germline. The CDR3 DNA reads as TGTGCCAGCAGCTTCCAAATGGGAGGGGGGTGGGAGACCCAGTACTTC. Translated: CASSFQMGGGWETQYF.

This chain joins TRBV7-2 and TRBJ1-5, with unresolved D. Trimming removed 0 bases from V and 7 bases from J, with 16 bases in between. The CDR3 totals 16 residues. Germline V CDR1 and CDR2: SGHTA, FQGNSA. The CDR3 coding sequence is TGTGCCAGCAGCTTAGCGGGGTACGGGGATGGGCAGCCCCAGCATTTT. Residues: CASSLAGYGDGQPQHF.